The clone carrying this T cell receptor (beta chain) showed up many times. Sequence at one end of the junction differs from germline and may be a read error. This sample is part of a study of T-cell reconstitution after alpha-beta-depleted transplantation in children. The V gene's germline CDR1 is SSHAT and CDR2 FNYEAQ (reference sequence). This CDR3 is built from 18 residues. Molecular barcoding with unique molecular identifiers was used for the TCRbeta library. TCRdb fed the PCR reads into MiXCR, producing one record per CDR3 protein. Here the sample spans approximately 270,000 distinct CDR3 sequences, over 8% being singletons.

Source: PBMCs from the stem cell graft donor, taken from the stem cell graft. The sequence was collected from a human donor who donated a stem cell graft to a child with SCID. V and J are TRBV7-7 and TRBJ2-2, with TRBD2 matching over 11 bases. The CDR3 bases are TGTGCTAGCAGCAAACGAAGAACTAGCGGGGGCAGCACCGGGGAGCTGTTTTTT. Encoded protein: CASSKRRTSGGSTGELFF. The full variable domain, with the rest looked up from reference TRBV7-7 and TRBJ2-2, is GAGVSQSPRYKVTKRGQDVTLRCDPISSHATLYWYQQALGQGPEFLTYFNYEAQPDKSGLPSDRFSAERPEGSISTLTIQRTEQRDSAMYRCASSKRRTSGGSTGELFFGEGSRLTVL.